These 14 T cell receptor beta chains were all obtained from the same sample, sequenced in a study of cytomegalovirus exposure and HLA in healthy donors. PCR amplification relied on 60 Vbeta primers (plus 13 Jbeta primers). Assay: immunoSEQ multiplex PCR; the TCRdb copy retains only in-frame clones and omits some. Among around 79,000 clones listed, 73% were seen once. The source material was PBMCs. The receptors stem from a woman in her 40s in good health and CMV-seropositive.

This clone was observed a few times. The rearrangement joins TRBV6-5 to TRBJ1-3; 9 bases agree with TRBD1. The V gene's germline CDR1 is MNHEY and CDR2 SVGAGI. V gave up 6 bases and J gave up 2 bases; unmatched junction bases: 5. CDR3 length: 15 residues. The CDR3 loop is CASRPDRGAGNTIYF. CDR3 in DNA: TGTGCCAGCAGACCTGACAGGGGGGCTGGAAACACCATATATTTT.

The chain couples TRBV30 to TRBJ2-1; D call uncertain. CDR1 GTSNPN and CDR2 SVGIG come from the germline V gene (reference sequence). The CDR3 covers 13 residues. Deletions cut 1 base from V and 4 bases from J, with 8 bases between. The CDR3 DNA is TGTGCCTGGAGTGACCTAAATTACAATGAGCAGTTCTTC. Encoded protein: CAWSDLNYNEQFF.

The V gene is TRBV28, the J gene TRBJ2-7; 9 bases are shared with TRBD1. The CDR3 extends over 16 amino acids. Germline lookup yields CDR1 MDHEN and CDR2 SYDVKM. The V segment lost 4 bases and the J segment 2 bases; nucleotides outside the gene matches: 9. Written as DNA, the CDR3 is TGTGCCAGCAGTTCCCCGGGACAGGGAGTCACCTACGAGCAGTACTTC. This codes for CASSSPGQGVTYEQYF.

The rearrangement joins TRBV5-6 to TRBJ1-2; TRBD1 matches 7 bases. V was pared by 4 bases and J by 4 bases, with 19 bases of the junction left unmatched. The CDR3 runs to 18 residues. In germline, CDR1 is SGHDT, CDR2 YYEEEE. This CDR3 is CASSETGTEWLSGYGYTF. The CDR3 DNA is TGTGCCAGCAGCGAGACCGGGACAGAATGGCTATCCGGCTATGGCTACACCTTC.

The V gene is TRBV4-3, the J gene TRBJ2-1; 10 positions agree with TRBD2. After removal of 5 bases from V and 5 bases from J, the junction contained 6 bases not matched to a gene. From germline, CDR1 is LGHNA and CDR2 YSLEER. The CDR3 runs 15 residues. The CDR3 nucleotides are TGCGCCAGCAGCTTACTAGCGGGGAACGACAATGAGCAGTTCTTC. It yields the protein CASSLLAGNDNEQFF.

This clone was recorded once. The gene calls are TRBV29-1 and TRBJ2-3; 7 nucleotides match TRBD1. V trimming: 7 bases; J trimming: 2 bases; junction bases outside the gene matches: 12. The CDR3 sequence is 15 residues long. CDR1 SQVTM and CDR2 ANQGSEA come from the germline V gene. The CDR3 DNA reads TGCAGCGCCTTAGACAGGGCGGAGTACACAGATACGCAGTATTTT. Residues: CSALDRAEYTDTQYF.

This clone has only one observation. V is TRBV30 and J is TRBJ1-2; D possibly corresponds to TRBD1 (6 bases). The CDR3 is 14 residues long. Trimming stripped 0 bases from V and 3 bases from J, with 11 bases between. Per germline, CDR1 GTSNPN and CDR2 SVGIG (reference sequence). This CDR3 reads CAWSVKQGYYGYTF. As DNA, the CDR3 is TGTGCCTGGAGTGTCAAACAGGGTTACTATGGCTACACCTTC.

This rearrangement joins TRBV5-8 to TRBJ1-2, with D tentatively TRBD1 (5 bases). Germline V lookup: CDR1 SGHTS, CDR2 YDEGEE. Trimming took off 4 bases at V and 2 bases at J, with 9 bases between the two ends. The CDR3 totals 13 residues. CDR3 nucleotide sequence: TGTGCCAGCAGCCCAGACAGAAACTATGGCTACACCTTC. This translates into CASSPDRNYGYTF.

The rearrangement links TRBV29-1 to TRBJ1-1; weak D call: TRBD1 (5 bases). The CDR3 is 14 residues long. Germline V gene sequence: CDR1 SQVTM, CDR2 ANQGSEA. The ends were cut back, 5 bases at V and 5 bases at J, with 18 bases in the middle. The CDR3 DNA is TGCAGCGTTCGGGGTAGAGGGAGGGGAACTGAAGCTTTCTTT. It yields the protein CSVRGRGRGTEAFF.

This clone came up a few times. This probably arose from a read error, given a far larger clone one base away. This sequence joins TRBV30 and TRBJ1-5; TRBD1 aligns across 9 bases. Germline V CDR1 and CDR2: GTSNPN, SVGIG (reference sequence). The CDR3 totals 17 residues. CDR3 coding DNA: TGTGTCTGGAGTGCACAGGGGGCACTGGGGGGCAATCAGCCCCAGCATTTT. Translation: CVWSAQGALGGNQPQHF.

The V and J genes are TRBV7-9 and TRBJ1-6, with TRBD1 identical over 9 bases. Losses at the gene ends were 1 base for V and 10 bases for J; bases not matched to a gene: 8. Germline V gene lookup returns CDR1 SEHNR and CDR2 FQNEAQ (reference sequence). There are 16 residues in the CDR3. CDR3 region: CASSLVGTGYLSPLHF. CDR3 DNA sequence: TGTGCCAGCAGCTTAGTGGGGACAGGGTATCTATCACCCCTCCACTTT. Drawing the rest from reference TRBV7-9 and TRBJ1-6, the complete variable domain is DTGVSQNPRHKITKRGQNVTFRCDPISEHNRLYWYRQTLGQGPEFLTYFQNEAQLEKSRLLSDRFSAERPKGSFSTLEIQRTEQGDSAMYLCASSLVGTGYLSPLHFGNGTRLTVT.

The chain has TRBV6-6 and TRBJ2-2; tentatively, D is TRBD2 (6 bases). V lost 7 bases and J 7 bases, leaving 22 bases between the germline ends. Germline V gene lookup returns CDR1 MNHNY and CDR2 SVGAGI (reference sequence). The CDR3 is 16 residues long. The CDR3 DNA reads TGTGCCAGCACCTCTTCAGCGGGCAGGAATAACGGGGAGCTGTTTTTT. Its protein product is CASTSSAGRNNGELFF.

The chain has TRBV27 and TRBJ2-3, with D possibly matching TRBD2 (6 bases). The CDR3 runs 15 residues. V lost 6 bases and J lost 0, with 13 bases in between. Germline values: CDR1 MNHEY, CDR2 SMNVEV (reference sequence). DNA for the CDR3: TGTGCCAGCAGGCGGTTCGGGACTAGCACAGATACGCAGTATTTT. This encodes CASRRFGTSTDTQYF.

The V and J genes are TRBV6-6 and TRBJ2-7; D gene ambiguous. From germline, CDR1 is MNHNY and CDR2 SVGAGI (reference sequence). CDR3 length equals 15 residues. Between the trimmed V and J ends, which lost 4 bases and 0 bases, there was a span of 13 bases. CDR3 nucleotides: TGTGCCAGCAGTTTGCGAGACTCGATCTCCTACGAGCAGTACTTC. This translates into CASSLRDSISYEQYF.